This T cell receptor (beta chain) was profiled in a study of shared clonotypes between healthy human individuals. Study-level background: Donor composition was a couple of women and a few men, aged 18 to 49. Study results and limitations: Sample collection involved blood only; tissue repertoires are likely different.

In the authors' methods: ImmunoSEQ supplied junction-only sequences lacking quality scores, so filtering was different. The data were produced by immunoSEQ multiplex PCR, yet TCRdb's version contains in-frame clones alone and is incomplete. V and J calls and clone size come straight from that table; D and trimming were deduced from the DNA. The table includes 2 million or so clones, roughly 94% detected once. Of note for this clone: Antigen: not known.

The germline gives CDR1 LNHDA, CDR2 SQIVND (reference sequence). This CDR3 is built from 14 residues. With 5 bases clipped from V and 3 bases from J, the junction kept 6 bases outside the gene matches. Material for sequencing was naive CD4+ T cells sorted from blood. The subset was: CD45RA+ positively selected. The source is a man aged 18 to 30 in good health. This chain connects TRBV19 to TRBJ2-7; 8 positions agree with TRBD1. CDR3 loop: CASSARTGIYEQYF. The CDR3 coding sequence is TGTGCCAGTAGTGCGCGGACAGGGATCTACGAGCAGTACTTC.